These 27 T cell receptor beta chains came from one sample sequenced in a study of T-cell memory formation after mild COVID-19. TCRdb passed the 5' RACE reads through MiXCR, listing each CDR3 protein once. The sample lists about 470,000 distinct CDR3 sequences, around 27% seen once, with 9.5% to 15% in the top ten. Sequenced: PBMCs or a T cell subset sorted from them (not recorded which). Receptors originate from an adult woman who had mild COVID-19 (a few samples of this study predate the infection). Cell type and time point are not known.

Only a few counts were recorded for this clonotype. The V call is TRBV7-2, the J call TRBJ2-7, with D unclear. Trimming shortened V by 2 bases and J by 2 bases, and 10 bases separated the two germline ends. The CDR3 has 14 residues. Germline V lookup: CDR1 SGHTA, CDR2 FQGNSA. CDR3 residues: CASSLTRPTYEQYF. The CDR3 nucleotides read TGTGCCAGCAGCTTAACCAGGCCCACCTACGAGCAGTACTTC. Filled out from reference TRBV7-2 and TRBJ2-7, the complete variable domain reads GAGVSQSPSNKVTEKGKDVELRCDPISGHTALYWYRQSLGQGLEFLIYFQGNSAPDKSGLPSDRFSAERTGGSVSTLTIQRTQQEDSAVYLCASSLTRPTYEQYFGPGTRLTVT.

This clonotype has just a few counts. The chain employs TRBV29-1 and TRBJ2-7; 14 bases match TRBD2. This CDR3 spans 15 amino acids. Trimming removed 4 bases from V and 1 base from J; junction bases left unmatched: 3. CDR1 is SQVTM, CDR2 ANQGSEA, per germline. The CDR3 is CSVVGLAGVSYEQYF. CDR3 bases: TGCAGCGTTGTGGGACTAGCGGGAGTATCCTACGAGCAGTACTTC.

This clonotype was observed a few times. V is TRBV2 and J is TRBJ2-1; D uncertain. The CDR3 length is 15 residues. Trimming stripped 8 bases from V and 7 bases from J, with 21 bases between. CDR1 is SNHLY, CDR2 FYNNEI, per germline. CDR3 protein: CASRFSEPGRNEQFF. Here the CDR3 DNA reads TGTGCCAGCCGATTCTCGGAACCCGGCCGAAATGAGCAGTTCTTC.

V and J are TRBV9 and TRBJ2-1; the D gene is possibly TRBD2 (6 bases). The germline V gene has CDR1 SGDLS and CDR2 YYNGEE. This CDR3 contains 15 residues. The V gene lost 3 bases and the J gene lost 8 bases, with 18 bases spanning the gap. The CDR3 DNA reads as TGTGCCAGCAGCGCCCGACAAGGAGGGATAGATGAGCAGTTCTTC. Translated: CASSARQGGIDEQFF.

The chain combines TRBV6-6 with TRBJ2-7; 13 nucleotides match TRBD2. Trimming at V came to 7 bases and at J to 1 base, leaving 4 bases not matched to a gene. CDR3 length: 15 amino acids. Per germline, CDR1 MNHNY and CDR2 SVGAGI (reference sequence). The CDR3 spells CASMKGLAGSYEQYF. CDR3 bases: TGTGCCAGCATGAAGGGACTAGCGGGATCCTACGAGCAGTACTTC.

For the CDR3, the DNA is TGCAGTGCTAGAGATCGCTCGACATTGAACACTGAAGCTTTCTTT. It specifies CSARDRSTLNTEAFF. The chain employs TRBV20-1 and TRBJ1-1; D is unclear. This CDR3 is 15 amino acids long. V was shortened by 0 bases and J by 0 bases, with 11 bases between the two germline ends. CDR1 and CDR2 from the germline V gene are DFQATT and SNEGSKA (reference sequence).

The rearrangement links TRBV20-1 to TRBJ2-7; possibly TRBD2 for D (5 bases). V was cut by 6 bases and J by 2 bases, with 11 bases left in between. This CDR3 has 12 amino acids. The germline V gene has CDR1 DFQATT and CDR2 SNEGSKA (reference sequence). Here the CDR3 reads CSARGSAYEQYF. The CDR3 DNA follows: TGCAGTGCCCGGGGTAGTGCCTACGAGCAGTACTTC.

This chain links TRBV5-1 with TRBJ2-1; 9 bases align to TRBD1. Per germline, CDR1 SGHRS and CDR2 YFSETQ. V shed 6 bases and J 4 bases; nucleotides not matched to a gene: 8. This CDR3 has 15 residues. The CDR3 protein is CASIPGQGPYNEQFF. The CDR3, as DNA: TGCGCCAGCATCCCGGGACAGGGCCCATACAATGAGCAGTTCTTC.

The chain couples TRBV3-1 to TRBJ2-3; tentative D call: TRBD2 (6 bases). The CDR3 runs to 17 residues. CDR1 LGHDT and CDR2 YNNKEL come from the germline V gene (reference sequence). V lost 4 bases and J lost 0, with 17 bases in between. The CDR3 sequence: CASSLLSFGSSTDTQYF. In DNA, the CDR3 is TGTGCCAGCAGCCTTCTTTCATTCGGGAGCAGCACAGATACGCAGTATTTT.

This chain joins TRBV5-1 and TRBJ2-3; D possibly corresponds to TRBD2 (5 bases). V was pared by 2 bases and J by 4 bases, with 8 bases between. CDR1 is SGHRS and CDR2 is YFSETQ in the germline V gene. The CDR3 has 13 residues. CDR3 sequence: CASSFRTADTQYF. DNA for the CDR3: TGCGCCAGCAGCTTCCGGACTGCAGATACGCAGTATTTT.

This clonotype was detected only a few times. The V call is TRBV11-2, the J call TRBJ2-1; maybe TRBD1 (7 bases). This CDR3 has 16 amino acids. Germline V lookup: CDR1 SGHAT, CDR2 FQNNGV. The V and J ends lost 7 bases and 9 bases respectively, with 25 bases between them. The CDR3 is CASTHPAESGGTEQFF. CDR3 nucleotides: TGTGCCAGCACCCACCCAGCGGAGTCAGGGGGGACTGAGCAGTTCTTC.

This clonotype was observed a single time. CDR3 loop: CASSYQEGTEAFF. The CDR3 DNA reads as TGTGCCAGCAGCTACCAGGAAGGCACTGAAGCTTTCTTT. The chain employs TRBV7-9 and TRBJ1-1; D is unclear. Per the germline V gene, CDR1 is SEHNR and CDR2 is FQNEAQ (reference sequence). The CDR3 is 13 amino acids. V lost 4 bases and J lost 4, with 10 bases in between.

The chain couples TRBV29-1 to TRBJ2-7, with TRBD2 matching 8 bases. This CDR3 is built from 13 residues. Losses at the gene ends were 3 bases for V and 3 bases for J; bases not matched to a gene: 4. Germline CDR1 SQVTM, CDR2 ANQGSEA. CDR3 loop: CSVETSAHYEQYF. The CDR3 DNA is TGCAGCGTTGAGACTAGCGCCCACTACGAGCAGTACTTC.

The chain has TRBV11-3 and TRBJ2-5; D is tentatively TRBD1 or TRBD2 (6 bases each). This CDR3 contains 16 residues. V was shortened by 6 bases and J by 5 bases, with 22 bases between the two germline ends. Germline loops: CDR1 SGHNT, CDR2 YENEEA. CDR3 in amino acids: CASSPAEGGEWETQYF. CDR3 DNA: TGTGCCAGCAGTCCTGCCGAGGGGGGAGAATGGGAGACCCAGTACTTC.

A few counts support this clonotype. The chain combines TRBV20-1 with TRBJ2-1; 10 bases are shared with TRBD2. The CDR3 runs to 16 residues. Germline loops: CDR1 DFQATT, CDR2 SNEGSKA (reference sequence). Trimming removed 3 bases from V and 2 bases from J; junction bases left unmatched: 7. The CDR3 region is CSASLTSGAPYNEQFF. CDR3 bases: TGCAGTGCTAGCCTCACTAGCGGGGCCCCCTACAATGAGCAGTTCTTC.

This clonotype was counted a few times. The V call is TRBV15, the J call TRBJ2-7; the D call may be TRBD1 or TRBD2 (6 bases each). This CDR3 has 17 amino acids. The germline gives CDR1 LNHNV, CDR2 YYDKDF (reference sequence). Deletions cut 0 bases from V and 7 bases from J, with 22 bases between. The CDR3 region is CATSRDPSGRGASEQYF. DNA for the CDR3: TGTGCCACCAGCAGAGATCCCTCTGGAAGGGGGGCGAGTGAGCAGTACTTC.

This clonotype was detected a few times. The chain is built from TRBV4-3 and TRBJ2-6; 7 nucleotides line up with TRBD1. Trimming removed 3 bases from V and 3 bases from J; junction bases left unmatched: 14. Germline CDR1 and CDR2: LGHNA and YSLEER. The CDR3 totals 19 residues. DNA of the CDR3: TGCGCCAGCAGCCAGTCAGTACAGGGGCCATTGAGTGGGGCCAACGTCCTGACTTTC. It codes for CASSQSVQGPLSGANVLTF.

V and J are TRBV2 and TRBJ2-3; 8 nucleotides line up with TRBD2. V gave up 5 bases and J gave up 0 bases; unmatched junction bases: 13. The CDR3 contains 18 residues. Germline assignment: CDR1 SNHLY and CDR2 FYNNEI. DNA for the CDR3: TGTGCCAGCAGTCCCGGCTTTAGCGGGGTCACTAGCACAGATACGCAGTATTTT. This codes for CASSPGFSGVTSTDTQYF.

This clonotype has a handful of counts. The CDR3 is CASSYPPGQGGTDTQYF. As DNA, the CDR3 is TGTGCCAGCAGCTATCCTCCGGGACAGGGTGGCACAGATACGCAGTATTTT. The V gene is TRBV7-9, the J gene TRBJ2-3, with TRBD1 matching over 9 bases. CDR3 size: 17 residues. The junction had 9 bases not matched to a gene; V was cut back by 4 bases and J by 1 base. CDR1 is SEHNR and CDR2 is FQNEAQ in the germline V gene (reference sequence).

The chain couples TRBV7-8 to TRBJ2-3; D gene uncertain. The germline V gene encodes CDR1 SGHVS and CDR2 FQNEAQ. Trimming stripped 2 bases from V and 6 bases from J, with 12 bases between. CDR3 length equals 14 residues. This CDR3 reads CASSLRSARDTQYF. The CDR3 DNA reads TGTGCCAGCAGCTTAAGGTCGGCCAGGGATACGCAGTATTTT.

The rearrangement links TRBV15 to TRBJ1-1; no clear D. V lost 0 bases and J 2 bases, leaving 4 bases between the germline ends. The CDR3 is 13 residues long. Germline CDR1 is LNHNV and CDR2 is YYDKDF (reference sequence). CDR3 in amino acids: CATSRDPNTEAFF. The CDR3 DNA is TGTGCCACCAGCAGAGATCCCAACACTGAAGCTTTCTTT.

Only a few counts were recorded for this clonotype. The V call is TRBV5-6, the J call TRBJ2-1; 7 nucleotides match TRBD2. Germline values: CDR1 SGHDT, CDR2 YYEEEE. The CDR3 covers 16 residues. V dropped 6 bases and J dropped 5; count of bases not matched to a gene: 14. In nucleotides, the CDR3 is TGTGCCAGCACCCAACTGCGGCTAGCGGCCAACAATGAGCAGTTCTTC. This translates into CASTQLRLAANNEQFF.

This chain uses TRBV30 with TRBJ2-3, with 13 bases aligning to TRBD2. V was pared by 1 base and J by 3 bases, with 4 bases of the junction left unmatched. Germline assignment: CDR1 GTSNPN and CDR2 SVGIG (reference sequence). CDR3 length: 16 amino acids. CDR3 nucleotides: TGTGCCTGGAGTGAAGCGGGACTAGCGGGAACAGATACGCAGTATTTT. This encodes CAWSEAGLAGTDTQYF.

In DNA form, the CDR3 reads TGTGCCAGCAGCCAAGAGGGACTAGCGGGAGAGTCCGGGGAGCTGTTTTTT. Protein product: CASSQEGLAGESGELFF. The chain carries TRBV4-2 and TRBJ2-2, with 14 nucleotides matching TRBD2. Germline V lookup: CDR1 LGHNA, CDR2 YNFKEQ. V lost 0 bases, J lost 6 bases, and 3 bases stayed unmatched. The CDR3 extends over 17 amino acids.

This clonotype was seen a handful of times. This chain links TRBV7-3 with TRBJ1-2, with D possibly TRBD1 on 5 matching bases. CDR3 length equals 14 residues. The germline V gene has CDR1 SGHTA and CDR2 FQGTGA. V lost 4 bases, J lost 8 bases, and 17 bases lay in between. The CDR3 DNA follows: TGTGCCAGCAGCTCACCCCAAGGGGTAGGGGGCTACACCTTC. Translating it yields CASSSPQGVGGYTF.

A few counts support this clonotype. The genes are TRBV6-5 and TRBJ1-2; D is unclear. Germline assignment: CDR1 MNHEY and CDR2 SVGAGI. The CDR3 is 12 amino acids. The V gene lost 0 bases and the J gene lost 6 bases, with 5 bases spanning the gap. The CDR3 coding sequence is TGTGCCAGCAGTTACTCGGGAGATGGCTACACCTTC. Protein sequence: CASSYSGDGYTF.

J is TRBJ2-7 and V is TRBV5-1; D not resolved. V dropped 0 bases and J dropped 3 bases, with 10 bases sitting between them. Germline V gives CDR1 SGHRS, CDR2 YFSETQ. The CDR3 sequence is 14 residues long. CDR3 DNA: TGCGCCAGCAGCTTGGAGCTGGGGATCTACGAGCAGTACTTC. Residues: CASSLELGIYEQYF. Using reference TRBV5-1 and TRBJ2-7 for the parts outside the CDR3, the full variable domain is KAGVTQTPRYLIKTRGQQVTLSCSPISGHRSVSWYQQTPGQGLQFLFEYFSETQRNKGNFPGRFSGRQFSNSRSEMNVSTLELGDSALYLCASSLELGIYEQYFGPGTRLTVT.